This T cell receptor (beta chain) was captured in a study of blood T cell repertoires in COVID-19. Germline trimming cut 4 bases from V and 8 bases from J; bases unmatched to any gene: 10. This CDR3 is 15 amino acids long. CDR1 is SGHTA, CDR2 FQGNSA, per germline. Data came from immunoSEQ multiplex PCR; TCRdb stores just in-frame clones and leaves some out. The sample contains 140,000 or so clones, approximately 90% of which appear only once. The sample consisted of peripheral blood. This sequence joins TRBV7-2 and TRBJ2-3; the match to TRBD2 covers 9 bases. The receptor's source is a woman aged 60-75 years with active COVID-19. The CDR3 nucleotides read TGTGCCAGCAGCTCCCAGACTAGCGGACTAGGTACGCAGTATTTT. This translates into CASSSQTSGLGTQYF.